These 7 T cell receptor beta chains were sequenced from one sample in a study of blood T cells in healthy people across ages. The use of a sample-barcoded 5' primer and a J-beta primer mix characterized a second PCR of about 6 to 11 cycles. One entry per CDR3 protein, called by TCRdb with MiXCR from the 5' RACE reads. The sample comprises 1.5 million to 2 million distinct CDR3 sequences, 40% to 55% of which are singletons, and less than 2.5% rests with the top ten. The specimen was blood. The receptors stem from a middle-aged woman in good health.

J is TRBJ2-5 and V is TRBV9; possibly TRBD1 for D (6 bases). Germline-derived CDR1 and CDR2 are SGDLS and YYNGEE. This CDR3 contains 15 residues. With 0 bases removed from V and 4 bases from J, the gap between germline ends came to 13 bases. The CDR3 nucleotides are TGTGCCAGCAGCGTAGCCTGGGGGCTTGGAGAGACCCAGTACTTC. Translation gives CASSVAWGLGETQYF.

The chain links TRBV20-1 to TRBJ1-1; 10 bases are a match to TRBD1. The CDR3 length is 16 residues. J gave up 7 bases and V 1 base, and 12 bases lay outside the gene matches. Per the germline V gene, CDR1 is DFQATT and CDR2 is SNEGSKA (reference sequence). The CDR3 nucleotides read TGCAGTGCTAGAGGAAGCACGACAGGGGGCAGCGTTGAAGCTTTCTTT. This gives the protein CSARGSTTGGSVEAFF.

The chain couples TRBV13 to TRBJ2-6; no clear D. Germline V CDR1 and CDR2: PRHDT, FYEKMQ (reference sequence). Trimming took 5 bases from V and 0 from J, leaving 11 bases between them. The CDR3 loop spans 16 amino acids. As DNA, the CDR3 is TGTGCCAGCAGCCTACAGAGCCGCTCTGGGGCCAACGTCCTGACTTTC. The encoded protein is CASSLQSRSGANVLTF.

The V and J genes are TRBV29-1 and TRBJ2-1; D gene uncertain. Trimming took 6 bases from V and 4 from J, leaving 10 bases between them. Germline V gene data show CDR1 as SQVTM and CDR2 as ANQGSEA. CDR3 length: 12 residues. The CDR3 DNA follows: TGCAGCGTCCAATCCGGGTACAATGAGCAGTTCTTC. It is translated as CSVQSGYNEQFF.

Only a few counts were recorded for this clonotype. The chain is built from TRBV13 and TRBJ2-7; 9 bases are a match to TRBD1. Germline V gene lookup returns CDR1 PRHDT and CDR2 FYEKMQ (reference sequence). The CDR3 is 15 residues long. V was clipped by 4 bases and J by 2 bases; unmatched bases: 6. In nucleotides, the CDR3 is TGTGCCAGCAGCTGGGGACAGGGACGAACCTACGAGCAGTACTTC. Protein: CASSWGQGRTYEQYF.

This chain uses TRBV6-2 or TRBV6-3 with TRBJ2-1; 12 positions agree with TRBD2. This CDR3 contains 16 residues. Trimming removed 0 bases from V and 8 bases from J; junction bases left unmatched: 5. CDR1 and CDR2 from the germline V gene are MNHEY and SVGEGT. The CDR3 here is CASSYSTSGGLDEQFF. CDR3 nucleotide sequence: TGTGCCAGCAGTTACTCTACTAGCGGGGGGTTAGATGAGCAGTTCTTC.

The chain links TRBV27 to TRBJ1-5; D gene ambiguous. The germline V gene has CDR1 MNHEY and CDR2 SMNVEV (reference sequence). The CDR3 totals 15 residues. Trimming stripped 8 bases from V and 5 bases from J, with 19 bases between. The CDR3 coding sequence is TGTGCCAGCGACCTGCAGCGGGATACGGATCAGCCCCAGCATTTT. Protein: CASDLQRDTDQPQHF.